The rows below give T cell receptor beta chains drawn from one sample of a study of blood T cell repertoires in COVID-19. Clones were sequenced by immunoSEQ multiplex PCR, and TCRdb holds only the in-frame ones, with some missing. The table has 300,000 to 450,000 clones, roughly nine tenths seen once. The specimen sequenced was PBMCs or T cells enriched from blood (not recorded which). Receptors were obtained from a man between 18 and 29 years old who had recovered from COVID-19. The CDR3 runs from the conserved cysteine through the conserved F or W. Fields, in order: clone size, V gene, J gene, D gene, CDR3 protein, CDR3 DNA. D genes are given only for firm matches. Clone size is shown for a subset of rows, as once, few, many or a class of expanded clone.

-	TRBV5-1	TRBJ2-5	TRBD1	CASSIVTGLQETQYF	TGCGCCAGCAGCATCGTGACAGGGCTCCAAGAGACCCAGTACTTC
few	TRBV7-3	TRBJ1-6	TRBD1	CASSVQGEPLHF	TGTGCCAGCAGCGTACAGGGGGAGCCCCTCCACTTT
-	TRBV5-8	TRBJ1-2	-	CASSFQGPNYGYTF	TGTGCCAGCAGCTTTCAGGGGCCTAACTATGGCTACACCTTC
many	TRBV7-9	TRBJ2-7	TRBD2	CASSSTGAASGGSDEQYF	TGTGCCAGCAGCTCGACCGGGGCCGCTAGCGGGGGGTCAGACGAGCAGTACTTC
-	TRBV7-6	TRBJ2-3	TRBD2	CASSLTSGVEWDTQYF	TGTGCCAGCAGCTTAACTAGCGGGGTTGAGTGGGATACGCAGTATTTT
-	TRBV4-2	TRBJ2-3	-	CASSHGGPGDTQYF	TGTGCCAGCAGCCACGGGGGGCCGGGAGATACGCAGTATTTT
-	TRBV20-1	TRBJ2-1	-	CSARADEQFF	TGCAGTGCTAGAGCCGATGAGCAGTTCTTC
-	TRBV11-2	TRBJ1-6	-	CASSLRLQANSPLHF	TGTGCCAGCAGCTTACGCTTGCAAGCCAATTCACCCCTCCACTTT
-	TRBV6-5	TRBJ2-1	TRBD2	CASTSGINEQFF	TGTGCCAGCACTAGCGGGATCAATGAGCAGTTCTTC
-	TRBV19	TRBJ2-3	TRBD1	CASTDQGTVMQYF	TGTGCCAGTACCGATCAGGGGACAGTTATGCAGTATTTT